The clone carrying this T cell receptor (beta chain) was recorded a few times. Its antigen is unidentified. Building of the TCR beta libraries involved iRepertoire HTBI primers and Arm-PCR of CDR3 regions. MiXCR, applied by TCRdb to the multiplex PCR reads, yields one record per CDR3 protein. This sample has about 290,000 distinct CDR3 sequences, with 22% found just once. Time point indicated: persistent/refractory GD, antithyroid drugs over 5 years with positive TRAb. PBMC RNA was the source of the TCR library. This sample was included in a study of regulatory T cells in long-lasting Graves disease. Overall study findings and caveats: Study was limited to peripheral blood, excluding thyroid tissue. Compared with new cases, persistent Graves' patients showed reduced TCR diversity.

The V gene's germline CDR1 is SGHRS and CDR2 YFSETQ. V lost 4 bases and J lost 6, with 19 bases in between. CDR3 length: 15 amino acids. The source of this sequence is a female donor with Graves disease. The input for sequencing was peripheral blood mononuclear cells (PBMCs), taken when the disease was refractory, from a patient treated with antithyroid drugs. This chain links TRBV5-1 with TRBJ1-2; no definite D call. CDR3: CASSAPTGEADGYTF. The CDR3, as DNA: TGCGCCAGCAGCGCCCCGACCGGGGAGGCGGATGGCTACACCTTC.